This entry features one T cell receptor beta chain sequence. V was pared by 6 bases and J by 0 bases, with 7 bases of the junction left unmatched. The length of the CDR3 is 15 residues. The germline CDR1 and CDR2 sequences are SGDLS and YYNGEE. This entry belongs to a study of blood T cell repertoires in COVID-19. Clones were read by immunoSEQ multiplex PCR, and TCRdb kept only the in-frame ones, dropping some. The table has 200,000 to 300,000 clones, 80% to 90% seen once. The source is a man in his fifties or sixties with acute or convalescent COVID-19. Sequenced: peripheral blood. The V call is TRBV9, the J call TRBJ2-5, with 8 bases aligning to TRBD2. CDR3 residues: CASTLSGGHQETQYF. CDR3 nucleotides: TGTGCCAGCACCCTCAGCGGGGGCCACCAAGAGACCCAGTACTTC.